This T cell receptor (beta chain) was sequenced for a study of vaccination and CD4 T cells after COVID-19. Across the study: Investigators took post-vaccine samples a median 72 days after dose two, within a range of 14 to 241.

Sample treatment: approximately 10-day PBMC culture with coronavirus spike peptide pools or control peptides (ViraFEST assay). PBMCs were cultured at two million per well with roughly 9.9 IU/ml IL-2 and 9.5 to 10 ug/ml peptide pools. Remarks on this clonotype: Its specificity is unknown.

The CDR3 runs to 14 residues. Germline V gene sequence: CDR1 DFQATT, CDR2 SNEGSKA (reference sequence). Trimming removed 1 base from V and 2 bases from J; junction bases left unmatched: 5. Oncomine TCR Beta short-read sequencing was applied to DNA from cultured CD4+ T cells. One entry per CDR3 protein results from TCRdb running MiXCR on the PCR reads. The sample lists about 15,000 distinct CDR3 sequences, over 60% occurring once. V and J are TRBV20-1 and TRBJ2-7, with 7 positions matching TRBD2. The origin of this receptor is a human donor who had recovered from COVID-19. Sequencing was carried out using CD4+ T cells from blood, cultured in vitro. In DNA form, the CDR3 reads TGCAGTGCTAGAGGACTAGCCTCTACCTACGAGCAGTACTTC. The encoded protein is CSARGLASTYEQYF.